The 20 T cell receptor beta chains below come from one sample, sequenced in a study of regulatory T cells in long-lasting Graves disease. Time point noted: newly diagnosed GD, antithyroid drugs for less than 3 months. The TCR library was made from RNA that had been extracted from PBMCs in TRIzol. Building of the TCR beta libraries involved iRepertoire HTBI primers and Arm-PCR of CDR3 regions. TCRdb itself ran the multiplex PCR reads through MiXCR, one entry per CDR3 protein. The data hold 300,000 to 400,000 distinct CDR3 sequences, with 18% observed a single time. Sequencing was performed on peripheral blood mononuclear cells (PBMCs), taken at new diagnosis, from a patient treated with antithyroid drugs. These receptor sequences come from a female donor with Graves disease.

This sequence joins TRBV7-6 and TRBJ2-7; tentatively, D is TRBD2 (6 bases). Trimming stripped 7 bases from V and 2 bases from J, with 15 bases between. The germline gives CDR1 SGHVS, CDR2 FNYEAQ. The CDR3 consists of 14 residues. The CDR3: CASTPGGFTYEQYF. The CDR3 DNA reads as TGTGCCAGCACCCCCGGGGGATTTACCTACGAGCAGTACTTC. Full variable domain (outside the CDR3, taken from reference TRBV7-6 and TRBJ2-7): GAGVSQSPRYKVTKRGQDVALRCDPISGHVSLYWYRQALGQGPEFLTYFNYEAQQDKSGLPNDRFSAERPEGSISTLTIQRTEQRDSAMYRCASTPGGFTYEQYFGPGTRLTVT.

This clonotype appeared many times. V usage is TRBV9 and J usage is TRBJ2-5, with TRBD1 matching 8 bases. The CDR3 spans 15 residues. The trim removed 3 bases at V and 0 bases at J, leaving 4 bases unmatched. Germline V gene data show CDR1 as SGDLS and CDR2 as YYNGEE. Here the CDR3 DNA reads TGTGCCAGCAGCGCAGCAGGGGGCTACCAAGAGACCCAGTACTTC. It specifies CASSAAGGYQETQYF.

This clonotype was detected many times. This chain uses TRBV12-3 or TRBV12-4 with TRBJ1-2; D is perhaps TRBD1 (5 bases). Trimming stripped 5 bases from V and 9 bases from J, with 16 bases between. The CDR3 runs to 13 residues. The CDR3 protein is CASSPSGQSRYTF. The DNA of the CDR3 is TGTGCCAGCAGTCCCTCGGGGCAGTCACGCTACACCTTC.

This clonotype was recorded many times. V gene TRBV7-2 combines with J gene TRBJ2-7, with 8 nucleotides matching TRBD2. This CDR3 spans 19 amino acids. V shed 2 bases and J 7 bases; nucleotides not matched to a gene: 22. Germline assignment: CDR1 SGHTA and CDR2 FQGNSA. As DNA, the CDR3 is TGTGCCAGCAGCTTAAGCACTAGCGGATACGTTATGGGGGCGAAGGAGCAGTACTTC. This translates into CASSLSTSGYVMGAKEQYF.

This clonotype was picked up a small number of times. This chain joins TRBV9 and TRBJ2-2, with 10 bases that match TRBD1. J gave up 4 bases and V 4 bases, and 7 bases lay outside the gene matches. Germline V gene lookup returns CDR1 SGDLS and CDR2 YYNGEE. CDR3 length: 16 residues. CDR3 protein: CASSPMTGGFTGELFF. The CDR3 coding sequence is TGTGCCAGCAGCCCAATGACAGGGGGCTTCACCGGGGAGCTGTTTTTT.

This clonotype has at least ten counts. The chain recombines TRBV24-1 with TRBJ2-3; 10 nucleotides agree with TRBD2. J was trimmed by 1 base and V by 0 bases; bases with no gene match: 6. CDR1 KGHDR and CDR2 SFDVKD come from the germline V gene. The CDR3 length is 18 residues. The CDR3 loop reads CATSDLQFGTSGTDTQYF. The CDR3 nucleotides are TGTGCCACCAGTGATTTGCAGTTCGGGACTAGCGGCACAGATACGCAGTATTTT.

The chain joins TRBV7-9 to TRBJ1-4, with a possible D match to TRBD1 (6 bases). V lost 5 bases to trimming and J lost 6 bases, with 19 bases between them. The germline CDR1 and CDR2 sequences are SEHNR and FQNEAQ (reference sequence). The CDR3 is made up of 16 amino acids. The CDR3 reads CASSQDSGDEDEKLFF. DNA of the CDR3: TGTGCCAGCAGCCAAGATTCAGGGGATGAGGATGAAAAACTGTTTTTT.

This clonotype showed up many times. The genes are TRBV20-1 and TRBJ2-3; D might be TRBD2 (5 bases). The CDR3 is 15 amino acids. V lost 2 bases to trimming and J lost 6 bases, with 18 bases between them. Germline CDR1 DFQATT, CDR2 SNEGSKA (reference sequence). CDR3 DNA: TGCAGTGCTAGACGGGCGGCTAGCAACCCGGATACGCAGTATTTT. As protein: CSARRAASNPDTQYF.

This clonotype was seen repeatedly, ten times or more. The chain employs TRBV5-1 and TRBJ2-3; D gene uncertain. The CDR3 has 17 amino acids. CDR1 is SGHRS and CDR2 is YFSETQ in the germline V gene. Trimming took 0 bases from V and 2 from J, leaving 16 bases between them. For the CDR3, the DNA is TGCGCCAGCAGCTTGGATATGCCCTTCTCCGCCACAGATACGCAGTATTTT. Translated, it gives CASSLDMPFSATDTQYF.

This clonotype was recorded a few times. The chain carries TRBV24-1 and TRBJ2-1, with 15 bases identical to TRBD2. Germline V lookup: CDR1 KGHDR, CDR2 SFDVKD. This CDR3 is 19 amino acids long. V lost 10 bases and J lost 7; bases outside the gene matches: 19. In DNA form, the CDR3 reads TGTGCCACGGCTTATGGACCCGGGACTAGCGGGAGGCGACTAAATGAGCAGTTCTTC. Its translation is CATAYGPGTSGRRLNEQFF.

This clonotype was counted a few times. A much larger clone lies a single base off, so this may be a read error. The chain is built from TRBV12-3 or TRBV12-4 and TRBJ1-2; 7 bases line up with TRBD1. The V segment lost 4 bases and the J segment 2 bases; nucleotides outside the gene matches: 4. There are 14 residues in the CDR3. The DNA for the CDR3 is TGTGCCAGCAGTTCAGACAGGGCCAACTATGGCTACACCTTC. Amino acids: CASSSDRANYGYTF.

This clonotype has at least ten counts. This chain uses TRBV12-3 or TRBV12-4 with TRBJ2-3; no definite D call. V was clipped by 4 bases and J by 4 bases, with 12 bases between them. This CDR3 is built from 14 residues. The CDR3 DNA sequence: TGTGCCAGCAGTTGGGCGACCGCACCAGATACGCAGTATTTT. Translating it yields CASSWATAPDTQYF.

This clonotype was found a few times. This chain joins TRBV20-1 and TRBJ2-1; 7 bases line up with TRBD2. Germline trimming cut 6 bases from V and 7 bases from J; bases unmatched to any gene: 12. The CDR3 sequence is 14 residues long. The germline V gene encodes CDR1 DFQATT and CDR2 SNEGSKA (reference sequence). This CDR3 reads CSAREALRRNEQFF. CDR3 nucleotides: TGCAGTGCCCGGGAGGCTCTACGTCGGAATGAGCAGTTCTTC.

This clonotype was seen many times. The CDR3 region has the DNA TGTGCCAGCAGCTTAGCGGGAACCGCCTACAATGAGCAGTTCTTC. Protein product: CASSLAGTAYNEQFF. V is TRBV7-2 and J is TRBJ2-1; D is unclear. This CDR3 comprises 15 residues. Germline CDR1 is SGHTA and CDR2 is FQGNSA. Trimming took off 0 bases at V and 2 bases at J, with 8 bases between the two ends.

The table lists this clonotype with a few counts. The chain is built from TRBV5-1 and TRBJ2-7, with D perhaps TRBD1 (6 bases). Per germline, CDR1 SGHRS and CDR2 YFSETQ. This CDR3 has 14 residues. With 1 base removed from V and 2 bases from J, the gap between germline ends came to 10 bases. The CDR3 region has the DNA TGCGCCAGCAGCTTGACGGACAGCGCCTACGAGCAGTACTTC. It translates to CASSLTDSAYEQYF.

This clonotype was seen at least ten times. CDR3 region: CASSPWGGQRQDEKLFF. DNA for the CDR3: TGTGCCAGCAGCCCCTGGGGGGGTCAGCGTCAAGATGAAAAACTGTTTTTT. This chain joins TRBV28 and TRBJ1-4, with a tentative D call TRBD1 (5 bases). Germline lookup yields CDR1 MDHEN and CDR2 SYDVKM. The CDR3 has 17 residues. The ends were cut back, 6 bases at V and 6 bases at J, with 23 bases in the middle.

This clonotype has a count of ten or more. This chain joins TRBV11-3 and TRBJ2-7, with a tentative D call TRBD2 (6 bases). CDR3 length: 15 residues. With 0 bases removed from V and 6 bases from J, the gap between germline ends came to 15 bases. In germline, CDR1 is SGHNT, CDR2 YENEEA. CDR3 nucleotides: TGTGCCAGCAGCTTAGATCCTGCCCGGCGGGGCGAGCAGTACTTC. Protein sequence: CASSLDPARRGEQYF.

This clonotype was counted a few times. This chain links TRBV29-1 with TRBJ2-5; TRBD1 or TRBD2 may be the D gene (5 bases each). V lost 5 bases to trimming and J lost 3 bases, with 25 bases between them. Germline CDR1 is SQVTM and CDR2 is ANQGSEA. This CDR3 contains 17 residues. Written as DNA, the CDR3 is TGCAGCGTTACCGGGGTTATGACTTTTAGGACAAAAGAGACCCAGTACTTC. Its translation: CSVTGVMTFRTKETQYF.

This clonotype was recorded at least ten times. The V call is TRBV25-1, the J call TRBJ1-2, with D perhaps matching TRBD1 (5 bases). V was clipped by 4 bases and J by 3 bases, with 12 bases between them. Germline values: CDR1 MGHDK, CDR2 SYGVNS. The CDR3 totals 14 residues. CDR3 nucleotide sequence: TGTGCCAGCAGTGGGCTACAGGCCTACTATGGCTACACCTTC. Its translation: CASSGLQAYYGYTF.

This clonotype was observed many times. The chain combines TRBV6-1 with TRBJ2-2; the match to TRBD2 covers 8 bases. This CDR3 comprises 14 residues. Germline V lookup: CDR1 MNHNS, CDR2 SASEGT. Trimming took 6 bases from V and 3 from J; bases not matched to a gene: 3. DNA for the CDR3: TGTGCCAGCAGGCCCGGGGGGGACACCGGGGAGCTGTTTTTT. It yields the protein CASRPGGDTGELFF.